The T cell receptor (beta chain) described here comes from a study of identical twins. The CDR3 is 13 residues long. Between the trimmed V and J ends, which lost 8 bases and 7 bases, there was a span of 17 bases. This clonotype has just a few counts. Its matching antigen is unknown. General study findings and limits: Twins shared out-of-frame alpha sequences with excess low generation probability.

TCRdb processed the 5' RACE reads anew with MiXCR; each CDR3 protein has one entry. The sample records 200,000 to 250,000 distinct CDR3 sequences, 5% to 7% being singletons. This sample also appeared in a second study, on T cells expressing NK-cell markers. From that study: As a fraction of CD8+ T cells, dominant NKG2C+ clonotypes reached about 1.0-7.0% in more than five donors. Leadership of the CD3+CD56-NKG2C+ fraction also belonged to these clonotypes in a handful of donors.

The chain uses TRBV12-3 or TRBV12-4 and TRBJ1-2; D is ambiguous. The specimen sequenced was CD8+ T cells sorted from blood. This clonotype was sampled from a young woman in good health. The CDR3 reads CASSLPHSGGYTF. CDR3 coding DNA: TGTGCCAGCTCTCTCCCCCACTCGGGTGGCTACACCTTC.